This TCR beta chain came from a study of T cell responses to AZD1222 COVID-19 vaccine. Findings and caveats of the study: The study sampled repertoires only after the peak T cell response. Donors were largely white British and mainly female; clonal diversity was possibly underestimated. An increase in Spike-specific TCR breadth and depth was observed after two AZD1222 doses.

This CDR3 is built from 14 residues. Trimming took off 5 bases at V and 1 base at J, with 10 bases between the two ends. Germline CDR1 SGHTA, CDR2 FQGTGA. This clone was found a few times. Its specificity is unknown. TCRdb keeps only in-frame clones here, not all; method: immunoSEQ multiplex PCR. The sample holds tens of thousands of clones, 70% to 90% seen once. Sample: peripheral blood, taken on day 0 of AZD1222 vaccination. This TCR was recovered from an adult in good health. The chain uses TRBV7-3 and TRBJ2-3; D remains ambiguous. As DNA, the CDR3 is TGTGCCAGCAGCCCTTATGGCGGCACAGATACGCAGTATTTT. The encoded protein is CASSPYGGTDTQYF. The full variable domain, in which reference TRBV7-3 and TRBJ2-3 provide the parts outside the CDR3, is GAGVSQTPSNKVTEKGKYVELRCDPISGHTALYWYRQSLGQGPEFLIYFQGTGAADDSGLPNDRFFAVRPEGSVSTLKIQRTERGDSAVYLCASSPYGGTDTQYFGPGTRLTVL.